Listed below are T cell receptor beta chains from one sample, sequenced in a study of type 1 regulatory T cells. Their target antigens are unknown. TCRdb reprocessed the reads via MiXCR and lists one record per CDR3 protein. Among about 68,000 distinct CDR3 sequences, around 68% were seen once, and the ten largest hold 7.6%. The sequenced material came from cultured T cells, either the whole culture or a sorted T cell fraction (not recorded which). The receptors derive from a human donor in good health. Both conserved end residues are part of each CDR3. The order of the fields is D gene, V gene, clone size, J gene, CDR3 protein, CDR3 DNA. A D gene is named only where the DNA matches it firmly. Rows give clone size only sometimes, using once, few, many, or a class for an expanded clone.

d_gene: -; v_gene: TRBV20-1; abundance: -; j_gene: TRBJ2-3; CDR3aa: CSARVGADTQYF; CDR3nt: TGCAGTGCTAGAGTTGGGGCGGATACGCAGTATTTT
d_gene: TRBD2; v_gene: TRBV12-3/TRBV12-4; abundance: -; j_gene: TRBJ2-7; CDR3aa: CASSSGRAREQYF; CDR3nt: TGTGCCAGCAGTAGCGGGAGGGCTCGGGAGCAGTACTTC
d_gene: -; v_gene: TRBV4-1; abundance: -; j_gene: TRBJ1-4; CDR3aa: CASSHGDVGGANEKLFF; CDR3nt: TGCGCCAGCAGCCACGGGGACGTAGGGGGAGCTAATGAAAAACTGTTTTTT
d_gene: -; v_gene: TRBV12-3/TRBV12-4; abundance: -; j_gene: TRBJ2-1; CDR3aa: CASSLETTGGSYNEQFF; CDR3nt: TGTGCCAGCAGTTTGGAGACTACAGGAGGTTCCTACAATGAGCAGTTCTTC
d_gene: TRBD1; v_gene: TRBV6-5; abundance: -; j_gene: TRBJ1-6; CDR3aa: CASSYSGQGASVGSPLHF; CDR3nt: TGTGCCAGCAGTTACTCGGGACAGGGGGCGTCTGTAGGTTCACCCCTCCACTTT
d_gene: -; v_gene: TRBV10-3; abundance: -; j_gene: TRBJ1-2; CDR3aa: CAISEGVNYGYTF; CDR3nt: TGTGCCATCAGTGAGGGAGTTAACTATGGCTACACCTTC
d_gene: TRBD2; v_gene: TRBV27; abundance: -; j_gene: TRBJ2-3; CDR3aa: CASSLRGLEIPRADTQYF; CDR3nt: TGTGCCAGCAGTTTAAGGGGACTAGAAATTCCACGGGCAGATACGCAGTATTTT
d_gene: -; v_gene: TRBV12-3/TRBV12-4; abundance: -; j_gene: TRBJ1-2; CDR3aa: CASSSGNYGYAF; CDR3nt: TGTGCCAGCAGTAGCGGGAACTATGGCTACGCCTTC
d_gene: TRBD2; v_gene: TRBV2; abundance: few; j_gene: TRBJ2-1; CDR3aa: CASSEDRASGRGEQFF; CDR3nt: TGTGCCAGCAGTGAAGACAGGGCTAGCGGGAGAGGTGAGCAGTTCTTC
d_gene: -; v_gene: TRBV28; abundance: -; j_gene: TRBJ2-5; CDR3aa: CASSLIAGQGETQYF; CDR3nt: TGTGCCAGCAGCCTAATAGCGGGACAGGGAGAGACCCAGTACTTC
d_gene: TRBD2; v_gene: TRBV4-1; abundance: -; j_gene: TRBJ2-1; CDR3aa: CASSQDLGRERNNEQFF; CDR3nt: TGCGCCAGCAGCCAAGATCTAGGGCGGGAGCGCAACAATGAGCAGTTCTTC
d_gene: -; v_gene: TRBV7-9; abundance: -; j_gene: TRBJ1-2; CDR3aa: CASMTGATITGYTF; CDR3nt: TGTGCCAGTATGACAGGAGCTACTATTACTGGCTACACCTTC
d_gene: TRBD2; v_gene: TRBV19; abundance: -; j_gene: TRBJ2-1; CDR3aa: CASSRVASGFNEQFF; CDR3nt: TGTGCCAGTAGTAGGGTGGCTAGCGGGTTCAATGAGCAGTTCTTC
d_gene: -; v_gene: TRBV2; abundance: -; j_gene: TRBJ2-1; CDR3aa: CASRTHEEVSSYNEQFF; CDR3nt: TGTGCCAGCAGGACCCACGAGGAAGTTTCCTCCTACAATGAGCAGTTCTTC
d_gene: TRBD2; v_gene: TRBV10-3; abundance: -; j_gene: TRBJ2-7; CDR3aa: CAISGLAGSSSYEQYF; CDR3nt: TGTGCCATCAGTGGACTAGCGGGATCAAGCTCCTACGAGCAGTACTTC
d_gene: -; v_gene: TRBV5-1; abundance: -; j_gene: TRBJ1-2; CDR3aa: CASSSGGFYGYTF; CDR3nt: TGCGCCAGCAGCTCGGGGGGTTTCTATGGCTACACCTTC
d_gene: -; v_gene: TRBV2; abundance: -; j_gene: TRBJ1-1; CDR3aa: CASSGQGRNTEAFF; CDR3nt: TGTGCCAGCAGTGGGCAGGGGAGAAACACTGAAGCTTTCTTT
d_gene: TRBD2; v_gene: TRBV19; abundance: -; j_gene: TRBJ2-7; CDR3aa: CASTPQASGSSEQYF; CDR3nt: TGTGCCAGTACTCCACAGGCTAGCGGGAGCTCCGAGCAGTACTTC
d_gene: -; v_gene: TRBV11-2; abundance: -; j_gene: TRBJ1-2; CDR3aa: CASSLAGLGNRRNGYTF; CDR3nt: TGTGCCAGCAGCTTAGCTGGGTTGGGTAACAGACGTAATGGCTACACCTTC
d_gene: TRBD1; v_gene: TRBV27; abundance: -; j_gene: TRBJ1-1; CDR3aa: CASSTRQGITEAFF; CDR3nt: TGTGCCAGCAGTACTAGACAGGGGATAACTGAAGCTTTCTTT
d_gene: TRBD1; v_gene: TRBV7-3; abundance: -; j_gene: TRBJ2-6; CDR3aa: CASSLTGPGQRSGANVLTF; CDR3nt: TGTGCCAGCAGCTTAACGGGGCCGGGACAGCGCTCTGGGGCCAACGTCCTGACTTTC
d_gene: -; v_gene: TRBV11-2; abundance: -; j_gene: TRBJ1-1; CDR3aa: CASSLGANTEAFF; CDR3nt: TGTGCCAGCAGCCTTGGGGCGAACACTGAAGCTTTCTTT
d_gene: -; v_gene: TRBV19; abundance: -; j_gene: TRBJ2-3; CDR3aa: CASSVVGSDTQYF; CDR3nt: TGTGCCAGTAGTGTCGTAGGCTCAGATACGCAGTATTTT